The text below deals with one T cell receptor (beta chain). No antigen is known for it. The CDR3 covers 16 residues. Germline CDR1 and CDR2: SGHTA and FQGTGA. The junction had 8 bases not matched to a gene; V was cut back by 5 bases and J by 5 bases. The time point here: pre-sensitization, week 0. Treatment denoted: therapeutic diphenylcyclopropenone sensitization with weekly scalp DPC. The sample originates from a study of human T cells and chemical hapten exposure. TCRdb called the RACE reads again in MiXCR, with one record for every CDR3 protein. The table lists fewer than 200,000 distinct CDR3 sequences, around 30% of them singletons. The study's findings and limits: TCRs above 1 in 1000 frequency stayed constant with DPC sensitization. Large CDR3 similarity clusters arose significantly more often from expanded TCRs than from controls.

This chain links TRBV7-3 with TRBJ2-2; 10 bases are shared with TRBD1. The specimen was whole blood, collected in connection with sensitization to the hapten diphenylcyclopropenone (DPC). The receptor was derived from a woman aged 30 to 39 with alopecia areata. Some clones in this sample may be carry-over from other donors' samples. CDR3 protein: CASSRHGTGDTGELFF. CDR3 nucleotide sequence: TGTGCCAGCAGCCGGCACGGGACAGGGGATACCGGGGAGCTGTTTTTT.